These 9 T cell receptor beta chains were sequenced from one sample in a study of blood T cell repertoires in COVID-19. Clones were read by immunoSEQ multiplex PCR, and TCRdb kept only the in-frame ones, dropping some. The sample carries roughly 150,000 clones, roughly 93% recorded once. Sequencing was carried out using peripheral blood. The receptor source for this set is a man aged 18 to 35 with COVID-19, enrolled during active disease.

This clone came up once. J is TRBJ2-2 and V is TRBV3-1 (or the pseudogene TRBV3-2), with D perhaps TRBD2 (5 bases). Germline-derived CDR1 and CDR2 are LGHDT and YNNKEL (reference sequence). This CDR3 contains 16 residues. Trimming took 1 base from V and 5 from J, leaving 14 bases between them. The CDR3 sequence is CASSQVGRSSTGELFF. The CDR3 bases are TGTGCCAGCAGCCAAGTGGGGAGATCTAGTACCGGGGAGCTGTTTTTT.

The CDR3 sequence is CASSQDVRSYEQYF. In DNA form, the CDR3 reads TGTGCCAGCAGCCAAGATGTTCGCTCCTACGAGCAGTACTTC. This chain uses TRBV14 with TRBJ2-7; D remains unclear. The CDR3 is 14 residues long. CDR1 and CDR2 from the germline V gene are SGHDN and FVKESK. The ends were cut back, 0 bases at V and 0 bases at J, with 6 bases in the middle.

This clone showed up just a few times. The chain has TRBV13 and TRBJ2-7; TRBD2 aligns across 15 bases. V lost 0 bases to trimming and J lost 5 bases; unmatched junction nucleotides: 11. Per the germline V gene, CDR1 is PRHDT and CDR2 is FYEKMQ (reference sequence). The CDR3 has 19 amino acids. The CDR3 region is CASSLGLGQGLAGGDEQYF. CDR3 coding DNA: TGTGCCAGCAGCTTAGGCCTGGGGCAAGGACTAGCGGGAGGGGACGAGCAGTACTTC.

The genes are TRBV28 and TRBJ1-1, with D possibly matching TRBD1 (6 bases). Trimming removed 6 bases at V and 4 bases at J, with 18 bases between. Germline loops: CDR1 MDHEN, CDR2 SYDVKM. This CDR3 region has 15 residues. The CDR3 here is CASSWARGRSTEAFF. CDR3 nucleotides: TGTGCCAGCAGCTGGGCCAGGGGAAGGAGCACTGAAGCTTTCTTT. The entire variable domain, with the rest obtained from reference TRBV28 and TRBJ1-1, is as follows: DVKVTQSSRYLVKRTGEKVFLECVQDMDHENMFWYRQDPGLGLRLIYFSYDVKMKEKGDIPEGYSVSREKKERFSLILESASTNQTSMYLCASSWARGRSTEAFFGQGTRLTVV.

The table lists this clone with a few counts. The chain recombines TRBV30 with TRBJ1-2; no definite D call. Trimming removed 8 bases from V and 2 bases from J, with 15 bases in between. This CDR3 is built from 13 residues. Looked up from germline, CDR1 is GTSNPN and CDR2 is SVGIG (reference sequence). In DNA, the CDR3 is TGTGCCAGAGAATGGAGGCAGAACTATGGCTACACCTTC. Translated: CAREWRQNYGYTF.

The V gene is TRBV25-1, the J gene TRBJ1-1; 8 nucleotides align to TRBD1. The CDR3 covers 15 residues. Germline trimming cut 4 bases from V and 3 bases from J; bases unmatched to any gene: 7. Germline V gene sequence: CDR1 MGHDK, CDR2 SYGVNS. The DNA for the CDR3 is TGTGCCAGCAGTGGGCGTGAGACAGGGGACACTGAAGCTTTCTTT. Protein: CASSGRETGDTEAFF.

The J gene is TRBJ2-2, the V gene TRBV27, with a possible D match to TRBD1 (6 bases). Trimming cost V 7 bases and J 4 bases, with 16 bases left between them. The CDR3 contains 15 residues. Germline loops: CDR1 MNHEY, CDR2 SMNVEV (reference sequence). Here the CDR3 reads CASTPQGHTTGELFF. The CDR3 bases are TGTGCCAGCACCCCGCAGGGACACACCACCGGGGAGCTGTTTTTT.

The chain has TRBV5-4 and TRBJ2-1; D unclear. The CDR3 sequence is 15 residues long. The V gene lost 0 bases and the J gene lost 0 bases, with 7 bases spanning the gap. In germline, CDR1 is SGHNT, CDR2 YYREEE (reference sequence). The CDR3 here is CASSLGGSSYNEQFF. In DNA form, the CDR3 reads TGTGCCAGCAGCTTGGGCGGCAGCTCCTACAATGAGCAGTTCTTC. The entire variable domain, with the rest obtained from reference TRBV5-4 and TRBJ2-1, is as follows: ETGVTQSPTHLIKTRGQQVTLRCSSQSGHNTVSWYQQALGQGPQFIFQYYREEENGRGNFPPRFSGLQFPNYSSELNVNALELDDSALYLCASSLGGSSYNEQFFGPGTRLTVL.

The rearrangement joins TRBV4-1 to TRBJ2-7; no clear D gene. The CDR3 has 16 amino acids. CDR1 and CDR2 (germline): MGHRA, YSYEKL. With 1 base removed from V and 2 bases from J, the gap between germline ends came to 15 bases. This CDR3 is CASSQGRSGVTYEQYF. The CDR3 bases are TGCGCCAGCAGCCAAGGAAGGAGTGGCGTAACCTACGAGCAGTACTTC.